The following is a TCR beta chain sequence with its context. The sample is drawn from a study of blood T cell repertoires in COVID-19. Assay used: immunoSEQ multiplex PCR; TCRdb lists only in-frame clones, some missing. The table lists a few hundred thousand clones, roughly 84% of them singletons. Sequencing was done on a sample of PBMCs or T cells enriched from blood (not recorded which). The receptor was derived from a woman between 25 and 40 years old who had recovered from COVID-19.

The CDR3 loop reads CASSLEGAGEKLFF. The DNA of the CDR3 is TGTGCCAGCAGCTTGGAGGGGGCAGGGGAAAAACTGTTTTTT. The chain uses TRBV5-5 and TRBJ1-4; 7 nucleotides line up with TRBD1. Trimming cost V 0 bases and J 8 bases; bases outside gene matches: 4. The germline CDR1 and CDR2 sequences are SGHKS and YYEKEE (reference sequence). This CDR3 has 14 amino acids.